The clone carrying this TCR beta chain was seen a few times. No antigen is known for it. The CDR3 length is 12 residues. V lost 5 bases to trimming and J lost 7 bases, with 12 bases between them. Germline V gene lookup returns CDR1 DFQATT and CDR2 SNEGSKA (reference sequence). These data are taken from a study of T-cell memory formation after mild COVID-19. Study-level findings and limits: CD4+ contracting clones lay mainly in CM and EM, CD8+ ones in EMRA.

TCRdb fed the 5' RACE reads into MiXCR, producing one record per CDR3 protein. The sample shows 450,000 or so distinct CDR3 sequences, nearly 25% of them seen only once. The sample taken for sequencing was PBMCs or a T cell subset sorted from them (not recorded which). This clonotype was obtained from an adult woman who had mild COVID-19 (a few samples of this study predate the infection). Cell type and time point are not known. The chain combines TRBV20-1 with TRBJ2-1; D perhaps matches TRBD1 (6 bases). DNA of the CDR3: TGCAGTGCTTACACCCAGGGGAATGAGCAGTTCTTC. This codes for CSAYTQGNEQFF.